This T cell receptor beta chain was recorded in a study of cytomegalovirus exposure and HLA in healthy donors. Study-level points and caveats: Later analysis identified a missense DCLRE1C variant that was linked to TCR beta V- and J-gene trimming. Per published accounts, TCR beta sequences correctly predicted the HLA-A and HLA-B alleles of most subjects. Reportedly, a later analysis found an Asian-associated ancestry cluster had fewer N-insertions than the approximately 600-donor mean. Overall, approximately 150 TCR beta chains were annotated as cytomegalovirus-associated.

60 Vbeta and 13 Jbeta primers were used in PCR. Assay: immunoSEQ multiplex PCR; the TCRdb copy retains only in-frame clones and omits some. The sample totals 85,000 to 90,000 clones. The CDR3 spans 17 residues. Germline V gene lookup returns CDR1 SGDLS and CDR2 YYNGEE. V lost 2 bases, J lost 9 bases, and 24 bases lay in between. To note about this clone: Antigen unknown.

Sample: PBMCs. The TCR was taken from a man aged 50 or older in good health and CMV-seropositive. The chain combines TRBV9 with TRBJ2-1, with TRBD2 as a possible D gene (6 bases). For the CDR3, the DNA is TGTGCCAGCAGCGTGATTTCGGCCCCCGGGGGACTTGGTGAGCAGTTCTTC. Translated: CASSVISAPGGLGEQFF. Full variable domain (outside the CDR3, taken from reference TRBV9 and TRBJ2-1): DSGVTQTPKHLITATGQRVTLRCSPRSGDLSVYWYQQSLDQGLQFLIQYYNGEERAKGNILERFSAQQFPDLHSELNLSSLELGDSALYFCASSVISAPGGLGEQFFGPGTRLTVL.